Following are 23 T cell receptor beta chains from one sample sequenced in a study of STAT5B mutations in CD4+ large granular lymphocyte leukemia. Assay: immunoSEQ multiplex PCR; the TCRdb copy retains only in-frame clones and omits some. The sample comprises about 50,000 clones, more than 65% of which are singletons, and roughly 0.35% rests with the top ten. Sequencing was carried out using CD4+ T cells from blood buffy coats. The receptors were gathered from a human donor in good health.

The rearrangement links TRBV7-9 to TRBJ2-5; possibly TRBD2 for D (5 bases). The V gene's germline CDR1 is SEHNR and CDR2 FQNEAQ (reference sequence). Trimming stripped 5 bases from V and 4 bases from J, with 17 bases between. CDR3 length equals 15 residues. The chain's CDR3 is CASSPWKRYAETQYF. As DNA, the CDR3 is TGTGCCAGCAGCCCCTGGAAGCGGTATGCAGAGACCCAGTACTTC.

The genes are TRBV7-3 and TRBJ2-2; D gene unclear. V lost 3 bases and J 4 bases, leaving 12 bases between the germline ends. CDR1 is SGHTA, CDR2 FQGTGA, per germline. The CDR3 consists of 15 residues. The CDR3 sequence: CASSFISTPTGELFF. The CDR3 DNA reads TGTGCCAGCAGCTTTATCTCGACACCCACCGGGGAGCTGTTTTTT. The whole variable domain, remainder taken from reference TRBV7-3 and TRBJ2-2, is GAGVSQTPSNKVTEKGKYVELRCDPISGHTALYWYRQSLGQGPEFLIYFQGTGAADDSGLPNDRFFAVRPEGSVSTLKIQRTERGDSAVYLCASSFISTPTGELFFGEGSRLTVL.

This clone has more than one count but fewer than ten. The CDR3 coding sequence is TGCGCCAGCAGCTTGAGACAGGGTAACACCGGGGAGCTGTTTTTT. Translated: CASSLRQGNTGELFF. The gene calls are TRBV5-1 and TRBJ2-2, with 7 bases fitting TRBD1. Unmatched junction bases numbered 2, after V lost 1 base and J lost 2 bases. The CDR3 consists of 15 residues. Germline-derived CDR1 and CDR2 are SGHRS and YFSETQ.

V is TRBV2 and J is TRBJ1-5; D might be TRBD1 (6 bases). V was clipped by 3 bases and J by 2 bases, with 11 bases between them. Germline V gene lookup returns CDR1 SNHLY and CDR2 FYNNEI. The CDR3 is 15 residues long. In nucleotides, the CDR3 is TGTGCCAGCAGTGAGTTACAGGGAGGCAATCAGCCCCAGCATTTT. This translates into CASSELQGGNQPQHF.

V usage is TRBV9 and J usage is TRBJ1-1, with 9 bases that match TRBD1. V shed 2 bases, J shed 4 bases, and the junction held 0 bases outside the gene matches. Germline values: CDR1 SGDLS, CDR2 YYNGEE. CDR3 size: 13 residues. CDR3 bases: TGTGCCAGCAGCGTGACAGGGGGCACTGAAGCTTTCTTT. Its protein product is CASSVTGGTEAFF.

The chain has TRBV10-2 and TRBJ1-5, with 9 bases lining up with TRBD1. This CDR3 is 15 amino acids long. CDR1 is WSHSY, CDR2 SAAADI, per germline. V dropped 3 bases and J dropped 4; count of bases not matched to a gene: 4. In nucleotides, the CDR3 is TGCGCCAGCAGTGACATGGACAGGGGAAATCAGCCCCAGCATTTT. Amino acids: CASSDMDRGNQPQHF.

The genes are TRBV10-1 and TRBJ2-3, with a weak D call TRBD1 (6 bases). The germline V gene has CDR1 WNHNN and CDR2 SYGVQD (reference sequence). CDR3 length equals 13 residues. The V gene lost 7 bases and the J gene lost 3 bases, with 11 bases spanning the gap. As DNA, the CDR3 is TGCGCCAGCACACCGACAGGAACAGATACGCAGTATTTT. It codes for CASTPTGTDTQYF.

V gene TRBV6-5 combines with J gene TRBJ1-5, with D tentatively TRBD1 (6 bases). This CDR3 is 13 amino acids long. Germline values: CDR1 MNHEY, CDR2 SVGAGI. With 6 bases removed from V and 4 bases from J, the gap between germline ends came to 10 bases. CDR3 DNA: TGTGCCAGCAGGCAGGGGTGGAATCAGCCCCAGCATTTT. This sequence encodes CASRQGWNQPQHF.

The CDR3 bases are TGTGCCAGCAGCTTAAGCTTGGGGGAGACCCAGTACTTC. Translation gives CASSLSLGETQYF. The chain combines TRBV7-3 with TRBJ2-5; D remains unclear. The V end was cut by 1 base, the J end by 5 bases, with 8 bases between. This CDR3 has 13 amino acids. CDR1 is SGHTA, CDR2 FQGTGA, per germline.

The gene calls are TRBV5-1 and TRBJ2-7; 7 positions match TRBD1. V lost 5 bases, J lost 7 bases, and 18 bases stayed unmatched. The CDR3 totals 16 residues. Germline values: CDR1 SGHRS, CDR2 YFSETQ. This chain's CDR3 is CASRPTPGTALGEQYF. CDR3 bases: TGCGCCAGCAGACCCACCCCCGGGACAGCTCTGGGGGAGCAGTACTTC.

The chain has TRBV28 and TRBJ1-2; D is perhaps TRBD1 (5 bases). The V gene's germline CDR1 is MDHEN and CDR2 SYDVKM. This CDR3 comprises 14 residues. V lost 6 bases, J lost 3 bases, and 14 bases lay in between. The CDR3 region has the DNA TGTGCCAGCAGACGCCCTCCGGGACACTATGGCTACACCTTC. Translation gives CASRRPPGHYGYTF.

This clone was seen a handful of times. This chain uses TRBV5-1 with TRBJ2-3; 7 nucleotides match TRBD2. Germline V gives CDR1 SGHRS, CDR2 YFSETQ. This CDR3 comprises 16 residues. The trim removed 2 bases at V and 0 bases at J, leaving 6 bases unmatched. For the CDR3, the DNA is TGCGCCAGCAGCTTATCCCTAGCGGTTAGCACAGATACGCAGTATTTT. Translation gives CASSLSLAVSTDTQYF.

The genes are TRBV29-1 and TRBJ1-3; 7 bases fit TRBD1. V dropped 7 bases and J dropped 0; count of bases not matched to a gene: 6. The CDR3 sequence is 14 residues long. Germline V CDR1 and CDR2: SQVTM, ANQGSEA. The CDR3: CSGKGTDSGNTIYF. Written as DNA, the CDR3 is TGCAGCGGGAAGGGGACAGACTCTGGAAACACCATATATTTT. The variable domain in full, with the rest retrieved from reference TRBV29-1 and TRBJ1-3, is SAVISQKPSRDICQRGTSLTIQCQVDSQVTMMFWYRQQPGQSLTLIATANQGSEATYESGFVIDKFPISRPNLTFSTLTVSNMSPEDSSIYLCSGKGTDSGNTIYFGEGSWLTVV.

J is TRBJ1-1 and V is TRBV6-5; 7 bases fit TRBD1. The CDR3 runs 14 residues. The V segment lost 6 bases and the J segment 4 bases; nucleotides outside the gene matches: 8. Germline loops: CDR1 MNHEY, CDR2 SVGAGI. The chain's CDR3 is CASSPGQATTEAFF. DNA of the CDR3: TGTGCCAGCAGCCCTGGACAGGCGACCACTGAAGCTTTCTTT.

The rearrangement joins TRBV5-4 to TRBJ2-4; 11 bases line up with TRBD1. The CDR3 consists of 18 residues. The germline CDR1 and CDR2 sequences are SGHNT and YYREEE (reference sequence). Unmatched junction bases numbered 10, after V lost 4 bases and J lost 1 base. The CDR3 DNA is TGTGCCAGCAGCCCGAACCCGGACAGGGGGCTGGCCAAAAACATTCAGTACTTC. Its translation: CASSPNPDRGLAKNIQYF. Based on the CDR3 plus reference TRBV5-4 and TRBJ2-4, the full variable domain is ETGVTQSPTHLIKTRGQQVTLRCSSQSGHNTVSWYQQALGQGPQFIFQYYREEENGRGNFPPRFSGLQFPNYSSELNVNALELDDSALYLCASSPNPDRGLAKNIQYFGAGTRLSVL.

This clone was seen once. J is TRBJ1-2 and V is TRBV2; D not resolved. The CDR3 is 12 residues long. Trimming left V 8 bases short and J 3 bases short, with 10 bases between. Per germline, CDR1 SNHLY and CDR2 FYNNEI. The CDR3 DNA reads TGTGCCAGCGCTGATTGGGACTATGGCTACACCTTC. It is translated as CASADWDYGYTF.

The chain joins TRBV5-6 to TRBJ2-3, with TRBD2 matching 9 bases. Germline CDR1 is SGHDT and CDR2 is YYEEEE. V lost 1 base and J lost 0; bases outside the gene matches: 0. The CDR3 totals 15 residues. CDR3 DNA: TGTGCCAGCAGCTTGACTAGCGGGAGCACAGATACGCAGTATTTT. It codes for CASSLTSGSTDTQYF.

This rearrangement joins TRBV7-6 to TRBJ2-5; 7 bases fit TRBD1. In germline, CDR1 is SGHVS, CDR2 FNYEAQ. This CDR3 spans 16 amino acids. V lost 0 bases and J lost 0; bases outside the gene matches: 4. CDR3 protein: CASSLAGGGYQETQYF. CDR3 coding DNA: TGTGCCAGCAGCTTAGCAGGGGGCGGCTACCAAGAGACCCAGTACTTC.

This clone was recorded only once. CDR3 sequence (DNA): TGTGCCAGCAGTGGACAGGGGTTGGGAAAAACTGAAGCTTTCTTT. Translated: CASSGQGLGKTEAFF. The chain combines TRBV6-1 with TRBJ1-1; 8 nucleotides match TRBD1. The CDR3 loop spans 15 amino acids. Losses at the gene ends were 4 bases for V and 5 bases for J; bases not matched to a gene: 9. Germline lookup yields CDR1 MNHNS and CDR2 SASEGT.

This clone appeared once. The chain is built from TRBV27 and TRBJ2-1, with D possibly TRBD1 on 5 matching bases. The germline gives CDR1 MNHEY, CDR2 SMNVEV (reference sequence). CDR3 size: 13 residues. V was trimmed by 7 bases and J by 0 bases, leaving 7 bases between them. In nucleotides, the CDR3 is TGTGCCAGCAAGGGGCCCTCCTACAATGAGCAGTTCTTC. Translating gives CASKGPSYNEQFF.

The chain couples TRBV19 to TRBJ2-3, with 9 bases matching TRBD2. In germline, CDR1 is LNHDA, CDR2 SQIVND (reference sequence). The CDR3 loop spans 16 amino acids. With 7 bases clipped from V and 2 bases from J, the junction kept 10 bases outside the gene matches. The CDR3 DNA follows: TGTGCCAGTACCAAACTCCTAGCGGGGACCACAGATACGCAGTATTTT. Its translation: CASTKLLAGTTDTQYF.

This chain links TRBV5-1 with TRBJ1-1, with D perhaps matching TRBD1 (6 bases). CDR3 size: 18 residues. V was pared by 3 bases and J by 0 bases, with 21 bases between. The germline gives CDR1 SGHRS, CDR2 YFSETQ. The CDR3 region is CASSSPTGLEAMNTEAFF. The CDR3 DNA follows: TGCGCCAGCAGCTCCCCGACAGGACTGGAGGCGATGAACACTGAAGCTTTCTTT.

The J gene is TRBJ2-2, the V gene TRBV5-4; a possible D gene is TRBD1 (5 bases). The CDR3 consists of 15 residues. V was cut by 4 bases and J by 1 base, with 11 bases left in between. From germline, CDR1 is SGHNT and CDR2 YYREEE (reference sequence). CDR3 residues: CASSPTAKNTGELFF. In DNA form, the CDR3 reads TGTGCCAGCAGCCCGACAGCCAAGAACACCGGGGAGCTGTTTTTT.